This T cell receptor (beta chain) is from a study of chemoradiotherapy in HPV16-positive cancers. Across the whole study: Candidate HPV-specific clones and shared TCR motifs came from two HPV16-positive patients.

Some clones are missing from TCRdb's copy, which holds only in-frame ones; the method was immunoSEQ multiplex PCR. The sample contains 10,000 or so clones, about 80% of which appear only once. Study outcomes and limitations: Candidate HPV-specific clones and E7-related TCR motifs grew in tumor during treatment.

Samples were taken several times over chemoradiotherapy. As for this clone: Its antigen is not known.

CDR3 length equals 14 residues. The V gene's germline CDR1 is SGDLS and CDR2 YYNGEE. With 0 bases removed from V and 4 bases from J, the gap between germline ends came to 11 bases. This TCR was sampled from a human donor with HPV-associated anogenital cancer. This material consisted of blood, taken from a patient who underwent chemoradiotherapy. The rearrangement links TRBV9 to TRBJ2-7, with D perhaps matching TRBD2 (6 bases). DNA for the CDR3: TGTGCCAGCAGCGTAGGAGGAGGGATATACGAGCAGTACTTC. Translating gives CASSVGGGIYEQYF. The full variable domain, completed using reference TRBV9 and TRBJ2-7, is DSGVTQTPKHLITATGQRVTLRCSPRSGDLSVYWYQQSLDQGLQFLIQYYNGEERAKGNILERFSAQQFPDLHSELNLSSLELGDSALYFCASSVGGGIYEQYFGPGTRLTVT.